This T cell receptor beta chain was sequenced during a study of shared clonotypes between healthy human individuals. Sequencing was performed with immunoSEQ multiplex PCR; in TCRdb, only in-frame clones are kept and a portion is missing. This table has around 700,000 clones, roughly 73% appearing once. Sequenced: memory CD4+ T cells sorted from blood. Subset described: CD45RA-negative fraction. The sequence derives from a woman in her 30s in good health.

CDR3 loop: CASSLVLAGEGGELFF. CDR3 coding DNA: TGCGCCAGCAGCTTGGTTCTAGCGGGAGAAGGTGGGGAGCTGTTTTTT. This chain uses TRBV5-1 with TRBJ2-2; 10 positions agree with TRBD2. CDR1 is SGHRS and CDR2 is YFSETQ in the germline V gene. This CDR3 is 16 amino acids long. V shed 0 bases and J 8 bases; nucleotides not matched to a gene: 7.